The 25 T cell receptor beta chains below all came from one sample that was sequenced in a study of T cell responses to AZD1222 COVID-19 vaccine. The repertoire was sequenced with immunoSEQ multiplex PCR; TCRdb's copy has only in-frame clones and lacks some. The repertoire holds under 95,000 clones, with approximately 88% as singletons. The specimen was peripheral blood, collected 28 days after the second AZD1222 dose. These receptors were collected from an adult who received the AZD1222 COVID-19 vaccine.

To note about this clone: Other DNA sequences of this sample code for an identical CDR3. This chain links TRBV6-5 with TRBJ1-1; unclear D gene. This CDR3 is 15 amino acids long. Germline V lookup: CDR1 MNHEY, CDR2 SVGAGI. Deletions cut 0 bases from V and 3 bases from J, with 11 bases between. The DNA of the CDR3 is TGTGCCAGCAGTTACTCGATACGAGGAGACACTGAAGCTTTCTTT. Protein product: CASSYSIRGDTEAFF.

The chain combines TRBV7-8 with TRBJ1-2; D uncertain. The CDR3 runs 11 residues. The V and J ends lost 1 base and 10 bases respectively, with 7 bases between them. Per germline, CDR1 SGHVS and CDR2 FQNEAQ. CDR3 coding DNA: TGTGCCAGCAGCTTAGACAATGTCTACACCTTC. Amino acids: CASSLDNVYTF. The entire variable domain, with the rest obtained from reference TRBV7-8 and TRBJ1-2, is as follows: GAGVSQSPRYKVAKRGQDVALRCDPISGHVSLFWYQQALGQGPEFLTYFQNEAQLDKSGLPSDRFFAERPEGSVSTLKIQRTQQEDSAVYLCASSLDNVYTFGSGTRLTVV.

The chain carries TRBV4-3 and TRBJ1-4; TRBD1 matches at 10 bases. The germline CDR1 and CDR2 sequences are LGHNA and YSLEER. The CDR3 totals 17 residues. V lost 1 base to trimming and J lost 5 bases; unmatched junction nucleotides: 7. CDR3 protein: CASSQVGPGQGNEKLFF. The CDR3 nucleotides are TGCGCCAGCAGCCAAGTGGGTCCGGGACAGGGGAATGAAAAACTGTTTTTT.

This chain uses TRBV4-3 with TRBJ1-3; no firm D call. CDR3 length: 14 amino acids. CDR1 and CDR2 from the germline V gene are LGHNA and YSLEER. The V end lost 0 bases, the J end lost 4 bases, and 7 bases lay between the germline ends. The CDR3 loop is CASSQEQRGNTIYF. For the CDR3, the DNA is TGCGCCAGCAGCCAAGAGCAACGCGGAAACACCATATATTTT.

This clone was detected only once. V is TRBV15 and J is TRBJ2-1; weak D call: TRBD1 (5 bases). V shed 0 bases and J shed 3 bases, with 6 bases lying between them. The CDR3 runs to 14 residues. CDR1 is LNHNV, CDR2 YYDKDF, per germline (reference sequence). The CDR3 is CATSRDQGYNEQFF. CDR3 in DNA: TGTGCCACCAGCAGAGATCAGGGCTACAATGAGCAGTTCTTC.

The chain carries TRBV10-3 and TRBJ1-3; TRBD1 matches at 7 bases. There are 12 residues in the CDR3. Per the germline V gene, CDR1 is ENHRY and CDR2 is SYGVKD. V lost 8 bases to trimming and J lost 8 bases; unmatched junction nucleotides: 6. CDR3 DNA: TGTGCCATCGGGGCAGGGGGTGACACCATATATTTT. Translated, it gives CAIGAGGDTIYF.

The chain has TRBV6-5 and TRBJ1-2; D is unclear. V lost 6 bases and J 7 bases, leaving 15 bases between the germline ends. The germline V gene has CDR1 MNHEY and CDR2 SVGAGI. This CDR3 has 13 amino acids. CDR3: CASRETGGSGYTF. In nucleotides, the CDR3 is TGTGCCAGCAGAGAGACGGGAGGATCTGGCTACACCTTC.

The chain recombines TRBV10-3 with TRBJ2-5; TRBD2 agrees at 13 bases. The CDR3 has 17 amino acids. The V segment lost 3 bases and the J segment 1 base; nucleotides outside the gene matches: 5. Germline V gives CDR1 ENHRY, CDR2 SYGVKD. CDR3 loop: CAISEGTSGVFQETQYF. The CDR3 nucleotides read TGTGCCATCAGTGAAGGGACTAGCGGGGTCTTCCAAGAGACCCAGTACTTC.

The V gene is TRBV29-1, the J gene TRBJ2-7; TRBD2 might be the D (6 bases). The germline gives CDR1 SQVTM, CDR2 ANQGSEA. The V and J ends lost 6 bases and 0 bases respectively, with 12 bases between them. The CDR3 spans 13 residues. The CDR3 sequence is CSVMGGSSYEQYF. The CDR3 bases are TGCAGCGTGATGGGGGGAAGCTCCTACGAGCAGTACTTC.

This CDR3 reads CASTTGTGGYEQYF. The CDR3 DNA follows: TGTGCCAGCACAACCGGGACAGGAGGCTACGAGCAGTACTTC. The chain employs TRBV9 and TRBJ2-7; 8 bases are a match to TRBD1. The CDR3 has 14 amino acids. CDR1 SGDLS and CDR2 YYNGEE come from the germline V gene. The V and J ends lost 6 bases and 3 bases, in that order; junction bases with no gene match: 8.

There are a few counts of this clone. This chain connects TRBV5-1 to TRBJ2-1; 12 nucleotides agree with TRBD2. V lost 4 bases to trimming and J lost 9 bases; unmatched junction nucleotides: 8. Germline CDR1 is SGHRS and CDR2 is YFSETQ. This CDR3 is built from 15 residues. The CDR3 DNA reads TGCGCCAGCAGCCTACCCCCGGGACTAGCGGGTGAGCAGTTCTTC. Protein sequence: CASSLPPGLAGEQFF.

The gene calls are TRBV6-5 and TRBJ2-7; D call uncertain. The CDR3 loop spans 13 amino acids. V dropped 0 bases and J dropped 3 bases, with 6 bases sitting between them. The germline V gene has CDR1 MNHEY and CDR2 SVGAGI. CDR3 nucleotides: TGTGCCAGCAGTTACTCGAAAAACTACGAGCAGTACTTC. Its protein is CASSYSKNYEQYF.

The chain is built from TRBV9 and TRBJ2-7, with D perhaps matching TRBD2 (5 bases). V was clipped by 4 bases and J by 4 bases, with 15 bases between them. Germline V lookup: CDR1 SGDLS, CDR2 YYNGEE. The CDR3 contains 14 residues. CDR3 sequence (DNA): TGTGCCAGCAGCACCGGTACAGCGGAGTACGAGCAGTACTTC. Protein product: CASSTGTAEYEQYF.

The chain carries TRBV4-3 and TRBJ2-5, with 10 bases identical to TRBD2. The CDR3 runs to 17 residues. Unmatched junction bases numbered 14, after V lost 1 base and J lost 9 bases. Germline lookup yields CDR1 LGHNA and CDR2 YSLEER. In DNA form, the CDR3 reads TGCGCCAGCAGCCAAGTCCTAGCGGGGGCTCGAGGGTTCGCCCAGTACTTC. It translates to CASSQVLAGARGFAQYF.

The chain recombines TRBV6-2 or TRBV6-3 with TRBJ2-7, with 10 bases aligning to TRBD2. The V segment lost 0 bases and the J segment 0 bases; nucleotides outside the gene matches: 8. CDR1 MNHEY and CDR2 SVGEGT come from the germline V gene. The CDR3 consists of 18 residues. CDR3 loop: CASSYSSTGTSASYEQYF. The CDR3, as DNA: TGTGCCAGCAGTTACTCGAGCACCGGGACTAGCGCCTCCTACGAGCAGTACTTC.

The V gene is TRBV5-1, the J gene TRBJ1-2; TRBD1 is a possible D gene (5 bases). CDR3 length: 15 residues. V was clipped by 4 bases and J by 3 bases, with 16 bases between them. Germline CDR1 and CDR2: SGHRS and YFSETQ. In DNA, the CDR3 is TGCGCCAGCAGCCCTTACAGGCCTCAGGACTATGGCTACACCTTC. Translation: CASSPYRPQDYGYTF.

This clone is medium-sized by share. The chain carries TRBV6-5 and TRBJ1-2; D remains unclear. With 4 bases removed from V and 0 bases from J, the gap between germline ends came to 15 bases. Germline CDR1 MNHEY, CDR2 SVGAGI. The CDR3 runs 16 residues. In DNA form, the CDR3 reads TGTGCCAGCAGTTTCGGGCCCAAGATCACTAACTATGGCTACACCTTC. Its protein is CASSFGPKITNYGYTF.

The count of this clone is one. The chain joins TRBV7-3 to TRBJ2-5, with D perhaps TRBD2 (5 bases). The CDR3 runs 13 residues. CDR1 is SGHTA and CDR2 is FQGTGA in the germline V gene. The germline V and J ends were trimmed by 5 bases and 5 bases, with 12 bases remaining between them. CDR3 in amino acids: CASSTGFGETQYF. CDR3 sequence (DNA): TGTGCCAGCAGCACGGGGTTCGGGGAGACCCAGTACTTC.

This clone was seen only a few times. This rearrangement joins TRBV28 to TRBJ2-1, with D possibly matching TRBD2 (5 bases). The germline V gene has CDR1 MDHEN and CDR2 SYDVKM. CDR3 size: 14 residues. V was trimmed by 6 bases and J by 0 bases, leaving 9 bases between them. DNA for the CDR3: TGTGCCAGCAGACCCAGCGGCTCCTACAATGAGCAGTTCTTC. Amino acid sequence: CASRPSGSYNEQFF.

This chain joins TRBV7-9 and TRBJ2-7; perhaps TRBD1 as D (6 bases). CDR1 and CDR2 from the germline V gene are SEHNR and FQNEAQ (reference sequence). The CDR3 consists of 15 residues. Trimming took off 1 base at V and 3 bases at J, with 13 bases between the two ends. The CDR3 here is CASSLDGGQFYEQYF. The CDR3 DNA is TGTGCCAGCAGCTTAGATGGAGGACAGTTCTACGAGCAGTACTTC.

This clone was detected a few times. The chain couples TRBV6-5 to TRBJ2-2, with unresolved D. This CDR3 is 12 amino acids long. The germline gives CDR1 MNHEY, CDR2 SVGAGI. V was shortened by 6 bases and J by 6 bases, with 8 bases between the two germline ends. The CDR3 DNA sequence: TGTGCCAGCAGCCCCGCGTCCGGGGAGCTGTTTTTT. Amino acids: CASSPASGELFF.

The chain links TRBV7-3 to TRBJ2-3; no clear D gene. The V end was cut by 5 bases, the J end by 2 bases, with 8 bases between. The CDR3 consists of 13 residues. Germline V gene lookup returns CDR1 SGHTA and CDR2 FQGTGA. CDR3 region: CASSGKFTDTQYF. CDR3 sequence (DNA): TGTGCCAGCAGCGGGAAATTCACAGATACGCAGTATTTT.

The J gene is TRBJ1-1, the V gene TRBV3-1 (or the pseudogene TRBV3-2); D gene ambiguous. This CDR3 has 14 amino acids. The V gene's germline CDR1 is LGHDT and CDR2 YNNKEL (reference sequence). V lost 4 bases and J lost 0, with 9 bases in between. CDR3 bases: TGTGCCAGCAGCCCCCAGGTGATGAACACTGAAGCTTTCTTT. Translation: CASSPQVMNTEAFF.

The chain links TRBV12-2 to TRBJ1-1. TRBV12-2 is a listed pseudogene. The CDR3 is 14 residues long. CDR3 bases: TGTGCAAGTCGCTTAGTATGGGAGAGCACTGAAGCTTTCTTT. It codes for CASRLVWESTEAFF.

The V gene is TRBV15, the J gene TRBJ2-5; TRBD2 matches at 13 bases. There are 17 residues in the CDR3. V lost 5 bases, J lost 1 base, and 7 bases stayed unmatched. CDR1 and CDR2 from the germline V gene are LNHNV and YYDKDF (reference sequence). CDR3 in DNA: TGTGCCACCAGCGGGGGGACTAGCGGGGACCCCCAAGAGACCCAGTACTTC. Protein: CATSGGTSGDPQETQYF.